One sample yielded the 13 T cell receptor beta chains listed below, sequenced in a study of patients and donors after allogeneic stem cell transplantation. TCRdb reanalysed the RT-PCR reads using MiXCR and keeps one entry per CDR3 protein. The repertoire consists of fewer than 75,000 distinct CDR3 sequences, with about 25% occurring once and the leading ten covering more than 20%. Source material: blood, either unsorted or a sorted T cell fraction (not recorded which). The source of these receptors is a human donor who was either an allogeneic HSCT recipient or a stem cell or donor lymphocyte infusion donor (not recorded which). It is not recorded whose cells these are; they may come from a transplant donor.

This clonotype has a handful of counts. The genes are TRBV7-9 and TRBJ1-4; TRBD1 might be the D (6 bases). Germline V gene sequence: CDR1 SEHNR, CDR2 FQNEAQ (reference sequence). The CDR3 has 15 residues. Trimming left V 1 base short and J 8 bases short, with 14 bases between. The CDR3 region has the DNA TGTGCCAGCAGCTTAGTGGGCAGGGGAGAAGAAAAACTGTTTTTT. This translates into CASSLVGRGEEKLFF.

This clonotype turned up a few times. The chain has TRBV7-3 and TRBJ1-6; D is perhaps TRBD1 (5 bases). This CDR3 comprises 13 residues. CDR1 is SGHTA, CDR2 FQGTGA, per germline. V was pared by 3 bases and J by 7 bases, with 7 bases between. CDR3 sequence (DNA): TGTGCCAGCAGCTTTTACAGGAATTCACCCCTCCACTTT. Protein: CASSFYRNSPLHF.

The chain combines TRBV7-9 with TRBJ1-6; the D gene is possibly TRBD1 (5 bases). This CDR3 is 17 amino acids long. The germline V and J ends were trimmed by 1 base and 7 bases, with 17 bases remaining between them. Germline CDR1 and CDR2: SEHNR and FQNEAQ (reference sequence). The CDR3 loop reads CASSLVLGTSRNSPLHF. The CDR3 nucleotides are TGTGCCAGCAGCTTAGTTCTCGGGACGTCTCGGAATTCACCCCTCCACTTT.

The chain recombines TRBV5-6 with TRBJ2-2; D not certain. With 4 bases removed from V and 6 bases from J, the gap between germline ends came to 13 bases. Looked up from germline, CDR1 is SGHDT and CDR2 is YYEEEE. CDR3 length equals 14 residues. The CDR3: CASSPAGWSGELFF. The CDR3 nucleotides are TGTGCCAGCAGCCCCGCAGGATGGTCCGGGGAGCTGTTTTTT.

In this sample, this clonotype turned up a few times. CDR3 amino acids: CASSSGDEQFF. DNA for the CDR3: TGTGCCAGCAGCTCTGGGGATGAGCAGTTCTTC. This chain joins TRBV11-3 and TRBJ2-1; D is undetermined. This CDR3 comprises 11 residues. Germline V lookup: CDR1 SGHNT, CDR2 YENEEA. The V and J ends lost 4 bases and 8 bases respectively, with 6 bases between them.

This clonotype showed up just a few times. DNA for the CDR3: TGCAGTGCTAGTGTGCCGGACTTTCACACAGATACGCAGTATTTT. Protein: CSASVPDFHTDTQYF. The V call is TRBV20-1, the J call TRBJ2-3; possibly TRBD2 for D (5 bases). The CDR3 is made up of 15 amino acids. Germline V gene data show CDR1 as DFQATT and CDR2 as SNEGSKA (reference sequence). V lost 3 bases and J lost 2, with 15 bases in between.

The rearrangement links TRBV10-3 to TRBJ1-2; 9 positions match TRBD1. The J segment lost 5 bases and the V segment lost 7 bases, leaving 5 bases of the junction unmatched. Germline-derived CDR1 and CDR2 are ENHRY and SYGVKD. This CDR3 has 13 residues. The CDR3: CAITVTGGYGYTF. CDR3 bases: TGTGCCATCACCGTGACAGGGGGATATGGCTACACCTTC.

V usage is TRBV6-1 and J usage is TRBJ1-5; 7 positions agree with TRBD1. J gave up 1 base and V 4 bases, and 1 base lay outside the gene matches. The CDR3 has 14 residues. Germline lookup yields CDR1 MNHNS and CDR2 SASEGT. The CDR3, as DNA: TGTGCCAGCAGTGGACAGGGCAGCAATCAGCCCCAGCATTTT. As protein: CASSGQGSNQPQHF.

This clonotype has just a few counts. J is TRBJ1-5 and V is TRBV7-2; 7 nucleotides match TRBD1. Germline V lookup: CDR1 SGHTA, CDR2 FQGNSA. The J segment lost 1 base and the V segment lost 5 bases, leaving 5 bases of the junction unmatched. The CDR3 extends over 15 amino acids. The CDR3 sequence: CASSPMGQSNQPQHF. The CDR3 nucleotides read TGTGCCAGCAGCCCAATGGGACAGAGCAATCAGCCCCAGCATTTT.

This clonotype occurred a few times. The CDR3 DNA sequence: TGTGCCAGCAAGTTCCAGGGGGCGTCTGTTGAGCAGTTCTTC. Its protein product is CASKFQGASVEQFF. This chain links TRBV19 with TRBJ2-1; 8 nucleotides match TRBD1. Germline loops: CDR1 LNHDA, CDR2 SQIVND (reference sequence). The CDR3 is 14 residues long. Trimming removed 9 bases from V and 9 bases from J; junction bases left unmatched: 13.

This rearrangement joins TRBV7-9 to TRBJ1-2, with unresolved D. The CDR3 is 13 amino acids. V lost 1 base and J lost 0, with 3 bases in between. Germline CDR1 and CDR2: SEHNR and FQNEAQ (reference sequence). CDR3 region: CASSLGTNYGYTF. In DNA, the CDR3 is TGTGCCAGCAGCTTAGGGACTAACTATGGCTACACCTTC.

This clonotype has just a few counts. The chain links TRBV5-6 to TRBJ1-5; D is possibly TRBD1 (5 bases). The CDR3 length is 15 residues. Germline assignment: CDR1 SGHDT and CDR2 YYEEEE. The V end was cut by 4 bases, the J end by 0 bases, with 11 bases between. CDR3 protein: CASSTTVYSNQPQHF. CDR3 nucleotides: TGTGCCAGCAGCACGACAGTTTATAGCAATCAGCCCCAGCATTTT.

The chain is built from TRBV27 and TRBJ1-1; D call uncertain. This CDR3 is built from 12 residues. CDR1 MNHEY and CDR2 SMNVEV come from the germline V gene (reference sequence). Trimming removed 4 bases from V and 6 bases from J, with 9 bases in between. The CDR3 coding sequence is TGTGCCAGCAGTTATCTCGGCGCTGAAGCTTTCTTT. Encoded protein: CASSYLGAEAFF.